The entry that follows covers one T cell receptor (beta chain) sequence. The record originates from a study of blood T cell repertoires in COVID-19. Trimming took 3 bases from V and 3 from J; bases not matched to a gene: 6. Germline V lookup: CDR1 SGHNT, CDR2 YYREEE (reference sequence). This CDR3 has 15 amino acids. Some clones are missing from TCRdb's copy, which holds only in-frame ones; the method was immunoSEQ multiplex PCR. The table includes about 120,000 clones, roughly 87% detected once. What was sequenced was peripheral blood. The sequence was obtained from a man older than 75 with active or convalescent COVID-19. This rearrangement joins TRBV5-4 to TRBJ1-1, with 9 bases lining up with TRBD1. Here the CDR3 reads CASSSVDRGYTEAFF. The CDR3 nucleotides are TGTGCCAGCAGCTCGGTCGACAGGGGGTACACTGAAGCTTTCTTT.